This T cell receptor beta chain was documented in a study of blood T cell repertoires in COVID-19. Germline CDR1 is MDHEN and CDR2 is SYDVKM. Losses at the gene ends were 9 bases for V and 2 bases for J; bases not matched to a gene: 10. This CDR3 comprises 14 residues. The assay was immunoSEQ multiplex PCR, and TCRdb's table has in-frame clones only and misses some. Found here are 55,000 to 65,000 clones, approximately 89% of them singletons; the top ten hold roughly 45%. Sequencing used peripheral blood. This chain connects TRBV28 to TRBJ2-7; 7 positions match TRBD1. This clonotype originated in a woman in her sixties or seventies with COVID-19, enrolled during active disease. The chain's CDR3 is CASVSGQGAYEQYF. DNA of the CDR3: TGTGCCAGTGTTTCCGGGCAGGGGGCCTACGAGCAGTACTTC.